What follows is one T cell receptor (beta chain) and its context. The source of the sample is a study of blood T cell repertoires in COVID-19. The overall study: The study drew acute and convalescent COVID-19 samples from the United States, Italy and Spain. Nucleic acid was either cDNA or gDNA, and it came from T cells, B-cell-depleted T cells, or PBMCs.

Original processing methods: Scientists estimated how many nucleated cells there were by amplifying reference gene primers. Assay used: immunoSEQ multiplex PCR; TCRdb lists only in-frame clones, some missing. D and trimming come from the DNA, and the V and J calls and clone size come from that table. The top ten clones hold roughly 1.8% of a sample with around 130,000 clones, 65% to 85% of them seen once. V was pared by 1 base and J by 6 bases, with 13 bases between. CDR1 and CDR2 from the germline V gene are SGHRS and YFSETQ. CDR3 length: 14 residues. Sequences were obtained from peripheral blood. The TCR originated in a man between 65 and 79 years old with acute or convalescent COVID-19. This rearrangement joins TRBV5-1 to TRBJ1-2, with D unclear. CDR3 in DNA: TGCGCCAGCAGCTTGATGCGGGTAGGCGATGGCTACACCTTC. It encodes CASSLMRVGDGYTF.